This T cell receptor (beta chain) came from a study of blood T cell repertoires in COVID-19. As handled by the study authors: The assay estimated nucleated cells by amplifying reference gene primers. Sequencing was performed with immunoSEQ multiplex PCR; in TCRdb, only in-frame clones are kept and a portion is missing. That table supplies the V and J calls and clone size; D and trimming were determined from the DNA. The sample holds 100,000 or so clones, more than 80% seen once. The length of the CDR3 is 18 residues. CDR1 LNHDA and CDR2 SQIVND come from the germline V gene (reference sequence). V lost 2 bases to trimming and J lost 2 bases, with 18 bases between them.

The sample was peripheral blood. The chain uses TRBV19 and TRBJ2-2, with D possibly matching TRBD1 (6 bases). This TCR was recovered from a woman aged 70 to 79 with acute or convalescent COVID-19. DNA of the CDR3: TGTGCCAGTAGTATAAAGGCTCCCGGGACACCTAACACCGGGGAGCTGTTTTTT. Its protein product is CASSIKAPGTPNTGELFF.